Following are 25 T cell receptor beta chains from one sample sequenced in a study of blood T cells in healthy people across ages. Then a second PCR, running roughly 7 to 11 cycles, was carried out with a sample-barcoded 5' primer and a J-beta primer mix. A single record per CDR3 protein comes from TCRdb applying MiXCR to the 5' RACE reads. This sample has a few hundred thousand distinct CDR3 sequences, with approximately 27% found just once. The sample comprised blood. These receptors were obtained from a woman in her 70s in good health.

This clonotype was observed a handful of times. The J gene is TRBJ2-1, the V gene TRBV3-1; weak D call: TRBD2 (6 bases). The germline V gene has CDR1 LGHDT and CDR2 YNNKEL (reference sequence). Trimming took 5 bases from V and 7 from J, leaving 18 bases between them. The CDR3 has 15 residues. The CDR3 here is CASSYRDFAPNEQFF. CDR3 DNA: TGTGCCAGCAGCTACCGGGACTTCGCCCCGAATGAGCAGTTCTTC.

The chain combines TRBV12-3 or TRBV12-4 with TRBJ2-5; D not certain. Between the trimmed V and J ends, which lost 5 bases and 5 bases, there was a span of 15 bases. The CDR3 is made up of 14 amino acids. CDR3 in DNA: TGTGCCAGCAGTGCGGCAGGATCGTTGGAGACCCAGTACTTC. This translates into CASSAAGSLETQYF.

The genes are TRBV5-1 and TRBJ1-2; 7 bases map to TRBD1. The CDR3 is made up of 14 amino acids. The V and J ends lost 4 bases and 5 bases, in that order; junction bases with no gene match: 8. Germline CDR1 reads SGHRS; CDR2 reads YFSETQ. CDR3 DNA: TGCGCCAGCAGCAGCGGACAGGAAGCATATGGCTACACCTTC. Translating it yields CASSSGQEAYGYTF.

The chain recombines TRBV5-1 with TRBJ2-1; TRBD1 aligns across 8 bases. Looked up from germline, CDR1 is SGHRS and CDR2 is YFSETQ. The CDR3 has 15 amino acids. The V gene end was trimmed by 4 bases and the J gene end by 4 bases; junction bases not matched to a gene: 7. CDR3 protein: CASSQTGERYNEQFF. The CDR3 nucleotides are TGCGCCAGCAGCCAGACAGGGGAGAGGTACAATGAGCAGTTCTTC.

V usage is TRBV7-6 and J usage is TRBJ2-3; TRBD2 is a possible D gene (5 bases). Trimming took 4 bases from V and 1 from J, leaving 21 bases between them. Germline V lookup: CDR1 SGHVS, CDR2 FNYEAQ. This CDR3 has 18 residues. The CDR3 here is CASSSSPSAGTRTDTQYF. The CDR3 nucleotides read TGTGCCAGCAGCTCCTCCCCATCGGCGGGTACACGCACAGATACGCAGTATTTT. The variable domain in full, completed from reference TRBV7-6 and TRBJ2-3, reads GAGVSQSPRYKVTKRGQDVALRCDPISGHVSLYWYRQALGQGPEFLTYFNYEAQQDKSGLPNDRFSAERPEGSISTLTIQRTEQRDSAMYRCASSSSPSAGTRTDTQYFGPGTRLTVL.

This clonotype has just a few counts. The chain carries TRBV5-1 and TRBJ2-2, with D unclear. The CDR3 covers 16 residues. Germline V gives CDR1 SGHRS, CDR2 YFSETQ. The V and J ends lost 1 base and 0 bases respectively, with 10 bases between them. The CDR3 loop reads CASSLTPAPNTGELFF. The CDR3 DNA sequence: TGCGCCAGCAGCTTGACCCCGGCCCCGAACACCGGGGAGCTGTTTTTT.

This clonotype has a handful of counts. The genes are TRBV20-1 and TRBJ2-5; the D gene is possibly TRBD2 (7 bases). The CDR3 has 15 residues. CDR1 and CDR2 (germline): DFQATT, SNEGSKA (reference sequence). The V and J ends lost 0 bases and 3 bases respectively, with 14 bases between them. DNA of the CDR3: TGCAGTGCTAGAGAGGATGGGGGGGCCGAAGAGACCCAGTACTTC. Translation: CSAREDGGAEETQYF.

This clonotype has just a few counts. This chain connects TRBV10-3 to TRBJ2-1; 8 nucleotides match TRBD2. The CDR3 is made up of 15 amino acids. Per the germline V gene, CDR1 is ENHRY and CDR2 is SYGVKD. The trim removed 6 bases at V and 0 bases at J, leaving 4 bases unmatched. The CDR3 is CAIRDSGDSYNEQFF. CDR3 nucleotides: TGTGCCATCAGAGATAGCGGGGACTCCTACAATGAGCAGTTCTTC.

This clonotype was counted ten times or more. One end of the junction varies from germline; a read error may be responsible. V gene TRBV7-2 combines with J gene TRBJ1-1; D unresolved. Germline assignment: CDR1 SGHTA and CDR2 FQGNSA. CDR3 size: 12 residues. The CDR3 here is CASSLRGAEAFF. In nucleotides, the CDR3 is TGCGCCAGCAGCCTGCGCGGGGCTGAAGCTTTCTTT. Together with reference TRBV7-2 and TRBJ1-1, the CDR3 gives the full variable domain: GAGVSQSPSNKVTEKGKDVELRCDPISGHTALYWYRQSLGQGLEFLIYFQGNSAPDKSGLPSDRFSAERTGGSVSTLTIQRTQQEDSAVYLCASSLRGAEAFFGQGTRLTVV.

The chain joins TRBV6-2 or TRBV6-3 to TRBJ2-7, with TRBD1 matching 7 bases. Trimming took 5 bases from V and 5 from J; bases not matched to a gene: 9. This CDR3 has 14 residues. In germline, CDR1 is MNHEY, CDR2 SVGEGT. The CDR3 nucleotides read TGTGCCAGCAGTGCCCGAGGGGGCTGGGACGAGCAGTACTTC. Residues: CASSARGGWDEQYF.

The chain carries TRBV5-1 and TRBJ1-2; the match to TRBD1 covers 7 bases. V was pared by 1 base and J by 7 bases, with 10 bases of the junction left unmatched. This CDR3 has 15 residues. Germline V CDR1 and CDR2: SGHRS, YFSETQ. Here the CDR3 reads CASSLQGEIHCGYTF. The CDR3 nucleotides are TGCGCCAGCAGCTTGCAGGGGGAAATACACTGTGGCTACACCTTC.

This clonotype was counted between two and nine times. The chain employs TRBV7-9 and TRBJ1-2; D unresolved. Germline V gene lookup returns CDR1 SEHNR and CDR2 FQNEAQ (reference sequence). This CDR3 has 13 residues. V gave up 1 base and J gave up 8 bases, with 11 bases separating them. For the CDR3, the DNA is TGTGCCAGCAGCTTAGAGGCGGGCCTGGGCTACACCTTC. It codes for CASSLEAGLGYTF.

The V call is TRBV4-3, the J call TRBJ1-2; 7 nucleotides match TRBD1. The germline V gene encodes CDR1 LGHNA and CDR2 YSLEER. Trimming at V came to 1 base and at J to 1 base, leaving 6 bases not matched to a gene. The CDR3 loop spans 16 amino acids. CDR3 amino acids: CASSQGGQVFNYGYTF. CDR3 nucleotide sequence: TGCGCCAGCAGCCAAGGAGGACAGGTGTTTAACTATGGCTACACCTTC.

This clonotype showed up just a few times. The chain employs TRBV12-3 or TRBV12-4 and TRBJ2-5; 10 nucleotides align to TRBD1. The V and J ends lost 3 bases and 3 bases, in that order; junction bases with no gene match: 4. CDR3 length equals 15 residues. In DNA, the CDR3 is TGTGCCAGCAGTTTTCAGGGACAGGGGAAAGAGACCCAGTACTTC. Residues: CASSFQGQGKETQYF.

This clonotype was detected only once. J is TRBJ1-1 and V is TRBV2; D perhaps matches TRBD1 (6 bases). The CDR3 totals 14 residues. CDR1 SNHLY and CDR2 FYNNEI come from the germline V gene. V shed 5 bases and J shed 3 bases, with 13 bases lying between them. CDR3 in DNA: TGTGCCAGCAGTATCGGGGGGCCCGACACTGAAGCTTTCTTT. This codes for CASSIGGPDTEAFF.

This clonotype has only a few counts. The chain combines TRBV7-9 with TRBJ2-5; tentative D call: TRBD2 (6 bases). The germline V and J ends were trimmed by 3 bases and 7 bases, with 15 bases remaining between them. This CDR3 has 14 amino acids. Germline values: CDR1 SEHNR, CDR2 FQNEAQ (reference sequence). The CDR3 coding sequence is TGTGCCAGCAGCTTTGCTGGAAGACTAGGGACCCAGTACTTC. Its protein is CASSFAGRLGTQYF.

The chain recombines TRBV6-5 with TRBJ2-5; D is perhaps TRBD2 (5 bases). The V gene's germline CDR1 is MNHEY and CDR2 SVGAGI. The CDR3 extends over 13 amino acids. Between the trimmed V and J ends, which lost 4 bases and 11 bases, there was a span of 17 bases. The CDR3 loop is CASSSGWKREQYF. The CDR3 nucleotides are TGTGCCAGCAGTTCCGGGTGGAAGAGGGAGCAGTACTTC.

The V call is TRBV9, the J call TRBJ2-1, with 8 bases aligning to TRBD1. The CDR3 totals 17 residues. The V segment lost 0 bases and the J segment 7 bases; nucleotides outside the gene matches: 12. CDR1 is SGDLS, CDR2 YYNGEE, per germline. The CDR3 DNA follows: TGTGCCAGCAGCGTAGCTGGAGTAGGACAGGGCAAGAATGAGCAGTTCTTC. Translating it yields CASSVAGVGQGKNEQFF.

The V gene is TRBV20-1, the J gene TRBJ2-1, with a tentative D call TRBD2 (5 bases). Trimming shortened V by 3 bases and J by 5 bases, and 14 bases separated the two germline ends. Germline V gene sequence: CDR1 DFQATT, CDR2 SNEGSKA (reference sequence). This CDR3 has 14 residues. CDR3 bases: TGCAGTGCTAGGGTGGACTGGACCCACAATGAGCAGTTCTTC. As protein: CSARVDWTHNEQFF.

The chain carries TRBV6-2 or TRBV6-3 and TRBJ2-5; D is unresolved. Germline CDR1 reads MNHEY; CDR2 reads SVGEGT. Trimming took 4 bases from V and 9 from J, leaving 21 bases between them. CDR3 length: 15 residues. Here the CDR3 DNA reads TGTGCCAGCAGTTTTCAACGTGGGCGGCCCGGGTCCCAGTACTTC. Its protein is CASSFQRGRPGSQYF.

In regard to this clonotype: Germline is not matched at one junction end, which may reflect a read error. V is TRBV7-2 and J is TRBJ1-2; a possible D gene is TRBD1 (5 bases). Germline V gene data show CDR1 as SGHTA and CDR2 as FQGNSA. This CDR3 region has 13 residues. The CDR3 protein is CASRTDRHRGYIF. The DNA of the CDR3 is TGTGCCAGCAGAACCGACAGACATAGGGGCTACATCTTC.

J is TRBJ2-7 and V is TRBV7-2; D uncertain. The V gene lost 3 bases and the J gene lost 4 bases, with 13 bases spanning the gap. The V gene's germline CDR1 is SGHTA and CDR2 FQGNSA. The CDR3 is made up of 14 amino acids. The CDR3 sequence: CASSFADGDYEQYF. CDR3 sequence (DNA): TGTGCCAGCAGCTTCGCCGACGGCGATTACGAGCAGTACTTC.

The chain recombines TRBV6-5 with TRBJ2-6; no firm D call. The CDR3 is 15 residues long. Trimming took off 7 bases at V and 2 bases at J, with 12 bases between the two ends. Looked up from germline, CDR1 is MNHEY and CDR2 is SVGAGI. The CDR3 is CASTLTSAGANVLTF. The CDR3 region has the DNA TGTGCCAGCACCTTGACCAGCGCTGGGGCCAACGTCCTGACTTTC.

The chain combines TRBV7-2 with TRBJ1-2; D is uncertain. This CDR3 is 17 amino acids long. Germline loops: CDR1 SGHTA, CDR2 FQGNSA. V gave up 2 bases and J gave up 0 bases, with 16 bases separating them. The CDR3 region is CASSLRVGRASNYGYTF. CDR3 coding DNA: TGTGCCAGCAGCTTAAGGGTCGGGCGGGCCTCTAACTATGGCTACACCTTC.

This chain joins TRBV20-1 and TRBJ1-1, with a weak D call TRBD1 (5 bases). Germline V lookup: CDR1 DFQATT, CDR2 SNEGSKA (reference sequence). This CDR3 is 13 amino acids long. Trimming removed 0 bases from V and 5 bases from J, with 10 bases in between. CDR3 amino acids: CSAREPEGTEAFF. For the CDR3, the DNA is TGCAGTGCTAGAGAGCCTGAGGGGACTGAAGCTTTCTTT.